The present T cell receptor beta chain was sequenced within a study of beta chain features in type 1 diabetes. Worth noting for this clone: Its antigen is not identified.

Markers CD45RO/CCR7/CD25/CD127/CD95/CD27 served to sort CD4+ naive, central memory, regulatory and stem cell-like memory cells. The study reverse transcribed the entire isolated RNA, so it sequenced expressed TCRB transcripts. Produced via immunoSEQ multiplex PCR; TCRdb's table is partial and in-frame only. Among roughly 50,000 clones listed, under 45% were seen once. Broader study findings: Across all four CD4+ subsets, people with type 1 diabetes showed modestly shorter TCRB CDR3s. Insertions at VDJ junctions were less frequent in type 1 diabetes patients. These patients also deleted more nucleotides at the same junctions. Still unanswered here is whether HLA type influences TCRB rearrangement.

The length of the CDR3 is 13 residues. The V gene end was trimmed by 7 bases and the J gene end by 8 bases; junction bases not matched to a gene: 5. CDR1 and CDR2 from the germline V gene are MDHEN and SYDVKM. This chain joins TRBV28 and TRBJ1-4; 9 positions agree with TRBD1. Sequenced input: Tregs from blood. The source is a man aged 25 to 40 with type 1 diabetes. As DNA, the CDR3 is TGTGCCAGCACTGGGACAGGGCGGGAAAAACTGTTTTTT. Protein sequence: CASTGTGREKLFF.